This TCR beta chain was recorded in a study of blood T cells in healthy people across ages. Study-level findings and limits: It was found that TCR beta diversity correlated strongly with the percentage of naive T cells.

A J-beta primer mix and a sample-barcoded 5' primer were used in a second PCR of about 7 to 12 cycles. Each cDNA molecule carried a tag from a template-switch adaptor that contained 12 random nucleotides. TCRdb used MiXCR to reprocess the 5' RACE reads, holding one entry per CDR3 protein. Of some 1,800,000 distinct CDR3 sequences listed, 39% are singletons. This clonotype has just a few counts. Its antigen is unknown. The CDR3 is 17 amino acids. The J segment lost 0 bases and the V segment lost 5 bases, leaving 7 bases of the junction unmatched. Looked up from germline, CDR1 is DFQATT and CDR2 is SNEGSKA (reference sequence).

The rearrangement links TRBV20-1 to TRBJ2-3, with TRBD2 matching 14 bases. Sequencing used blood. The TCR was taken from a human donor in good health. CDR3: CSASGLAGALSTDTQYF. CDR3 DNA: TGCAGTGCTTCGGGACTAGCGGGGGCCCTCAGCACAGATACGCAGTATTTT.